The rows below give T cell receptor beta chains drawn from one sample of a study of T cell clones after liver transplantation. Clones were read by immunoSEQ multiplex PCR, and TCRdb kept only the in-frame ones, dropping some. The data contain about 58,000 clones, 70% of them seen just once; the ten biggest clones take up 2.8%. Sequencing was performed on CD4+ T cells from blood, taken at the approximately 15-month timepoint. The receptors were gathered from a human patient who received a liver transplant. Certain T cells may be donor cells from the graft. Both conserved end residues are part of each CDR3. The D gene is left open where the match is weak. Part of the rows lack a size; the others show once, few, many or a class for expanded clones.

few TRBJ2-1 TRBV4-1 TRBD1 TGCGCCAGCAGCCAAGATCGCCAGGGGGCGGCCTACAATGAGCAGTTCTTC CASSQDRQGAAYNEQFF
- TRBJ2-7 TRBV28 - TGTGCCAGCAGTTTAGGACCGGGACGCATGTCCTACGAGCAGTACTTC CASSLGPGRMSYEQYF
- TRBJ1-1 TRBV5-6 - TGTGCCAGCAGCCTGGTGAACACTGAAGCTTTCTTT CASSLVNTEAFF
- TRBJ2-4 TRBV28 TRBD1 TGTGCCAGCAGTTTACTCGCGACAGGACAGGGGGACATTCAGTACTTC CASSLLATGQGDIQYF
many TRBJ2-1 TRBV28 - TGTGCCAGCAGTTCGGGCGGGGGCTCTGAGCAGTTCTTC CASSSGGGSEQFF
- TRBJ2-7 TRBV27 TRBD1 TGTGCCAGCCGTACCACGGGACAGACCTACGAGCAGTACTTC CASRTTGQTYEQYF
- TRBJ2-3 TRBV4-1 - TGCGCCAGCAGCCAAGTCGACGGGGGAAGCACAGATACGCAGTATTTT CASSQVDGGSTDTQYF
once TRBJ2-1 TRBV6-6 - TGTGCCAGCAGTCCCTACAGTTCCAATGAGCAGTTCTTC CASSPYSSNEQFF
few TRBJ2-1 TRBV9 - TGTGCCAGCAGCGAACGGAACAATGAGCAGTTCTTC CASSERNNEQFF
few TRBJ2-2 TRBV9 - TGTGCCAGCAGCCGACCGGGAGTTTTCACCGGGGAGCTGTTTTTT CASSRPGVFTGELFF
- TRBJ2-1 TRBV27 TRBD1 TGTGCCAGCAGCCTGGTCGGGGGGACAGGGAACAACGAGCAGTTCTTC CASSLVGGTGNNEQFF
- TRBJ2-7 TRBV28 - TGTGCGACAGGCGTCTACGAGCAGTACTTC CATGVYEQYF
few TRBJ1-1 TRBV5-8 - TGTGCCAGCAGCGTCCAGGATCTTTTCGCTGAAGCTTTCTTT CASSVQDLFAEAFF
- TRBJ2-1 TRBV11-3 TRBD2 TGTGCCAGCAGCGTTAGCGGGAGGTTCGATGAGCAGTTCTTC CASSVSGRFDEQFF
- TRBJ2-4 TRBV18 TRBD2 TGTGCCAGCTCACCCGGACTAGCGGGAAGGTCCAAAAACATTCAGTACTTC CASSPGLAGRSKNIQYF
- TRBJ1-1 TRBV5-8 - TGTGCCAGCAGCCCGGGACATGGGTACATGAACACTGAAGCTTTCTTT CASSPGHGYMNTEAFF
- TRBJ1-2 TRBV10-3 - TGTGCCATCAGTGCGGAACCAGGGAAAACGAGTGGCTACACCTTC CAISAEPGKTSGYTF
- TRBJ2-7 TRBV5-4 TRBD1 TGTGCCAGCAGCTTGGACCCAGGGGGCGAGCAGTACTTC CASSLDPGGEQYF
- TRBJ2-7 TRBV7-9 - TGTGCCAGCAGCTTACCTAGCACCTACGAGCAGTACTTC CASSLPSTYEQYF
- TRBJ2-7 TRBV6-1 - TGTGCCAGCAGTGACGGACCCTCCGAGCAGTACTTC CASSDGPSEQYF
- TRBJ1-4 TRBV15 - TGTGCCACCAGCGCCAGAGGGGGTGATGAAAAACTGTTTTTT CATSARGGDEKLFF
- TRBJ2-7 TRBV27 TRBD1 TGTGCCAGCAGTTTATCATCCGGGACAGTCGGATCCTACGAGCAGTACTTC CASSLSSGTVGSYEQYF
- TRBJ1-1 TRBV1 - TGCACCAGCAGCCACAACACTGAAGCTTTCTTT CTSSHNTEAFF
- TRBJ2-5 TRBV11-2 TRBD1 TGTGCCAGCAGCCCCCCGACAGGGCAAGAGACCCAGTACTTC CASSPPTGQETQYF
few TRBJ2-1 TRBV29-1 - TGCAGCGTTGAGCTGAGCGGCCCTAGTTTTCTCTCCTACAATGAGCAGTTCTTC CSVELSGPSFLSYNEQFF
once TRBJ2-7 TRBV5-5 - TGTGCCAGCAGCTTAGCAAGGATGACCTACGAGCAGTACTTC CASSLARMTYEQYF
- TRBJ1-6 TRBV5-1 - TGCGCCAGCAGCTTGGCCCTCACGAATTCACCCCTCCACTTT CASSLALTNSPLHF
- TRBJ1-2 TRBV28 TRBD1 TGTGCCAGCAACCTACAGGGGGGCTATGGCTACACCTTC CASNLQGGYGYTF
- TRBJ2-1 TRBV18 TRBD1 TGTGCCAGCTCACCACTTGGGACAGGGGCTTACAATGAGCAGTTCTTC CASSPLGTGAYNEQFF
- TRBJ1-2 TRBV19 - TGTGCCAGTAGTAGTTTGCAGGACTATGGCTACACCTTC CASSSLQDYGYTF
- TRBJ2-3 TRBV11-3 - TGTGCCAGCAGCCCCCAGGTGAGGGATACGCAGTATTTT CASSPQVRDTQYF
many TRBJ2-7 TRBV11-1 TRBD1 TGTGCCAGCAGCTTAGGACAGGGGCCCTCCTACGAGCAGTACTTC CASSLGQGPSYEQYF
- TRBJ2-1 TRBV14 TRBD1 TGTGCCAGCAGCCAAGCGGCAGGGGGTGGCAATGAGCAGTTCTTC CASSQAAGGGNEQFF
- TRBJ2-5 TRBV11-2 TRBD2 TGTGCCAGCAGTTCAGGGACTAGCGGACCCCAAGAGACCCAGTACTTC CASSSGTSGPQETQYF
- TRBJ2-5 TRBV30 - TGTGCCTGGAGCTCTGTGCCGGGTGGGACCCAGTACTTC CAWSSVPGGTQYF
- TRBJ1-2 TRBV5-1 TRBD1 TGCGCCAGCAGGGAACCGGGACAGGGGCTGGCTGGCTACACCTTC CASREPGQGLAGYTF
- TRBJ1-4 TRBV4-1 TRBD1 TGCGCCAGCAGTGGACAGGGGTCAACTAATGAAAAACTGTTTTTT CASSGQGSTNEKLFF
- TRBJ1-5 TRBV29-1 - TGCAGCGTTGAAGACCGCGGTCAGCCCCAGCATTTT CSVEDRGQPQHF
- TRBJ1-1 TRBV5-1 - TGCGCCAGCAGCTTGGACGACCGGAACACTGAAGCTTTCTTT CASSLDDRNTEAFF
- TRBJ1-2 TRBV10-3 - TGTGCCATCAGGTCCGTTTCTAACTATGGCTACACCTTC CAIRSVSNYGYTF
- TRBJ2-2 TRBV7-6 TRBD2 TGTGCCAGCAGCTTTGCGCTAGCGGGGACGAACACCGGGGAGCTGTTTTTT CASSFALAGTNTGELFF
- TRBJ2-2 TRBV19 - TGTGCCAGTAGTACGGTCGGGGAGCTGTTTTTT CASSTVGELFF
- TRBJ1-5 TRBV6-6 - TGTGCTCTGGGGGCGGGCAATCAGCCCCAGCATTTT CALGAGNQPQHF
- TRBJ1-1 TRBV5-1 - TGCGCCAGCAGCTTGGACGCAGCTAACACTGAAGCTTTCTTT CASSLDAANTEAFF
- TRBJ2-1 TRBV6-1 TRBD1 TGTGCCAGCAGTCGGGACAGGAATGAGCAGTTCTTC CASSRDRNEQFF
once TRBJ2-3 TRBV18 - TGTGCCAGCTCACAGGGCACTGTCACAGATACGCAGTATTTT CASSQGTVTDTQYF
- TRBJ1-3 TRBV27 - TGTGCCAGCAGTTTATCGGGCAGGGCTGGAAACACCATATATTTT CASSLSGRAGNTIYF
few TRBJ2-6 TRBV7-2 - TGTGCCAGCAGCCATGGCGCCAGGGCCAACGTCCTGACTTTC CASSHGARANVLTF
- TRBJ2-5 TRBV7-2 TRBD2 TGTGCCAGCAGCACCATGAGGACTAGCGGGGCCCAAGAGACCCAGTACTTC CASSTMRTSGAQETQYF
once TRBJ1-2 TRBV19 - TGTGCCAGTAGTATACAGGCCAACACTAACTATGGCTACACCTTC CASSIQANTNYGYTF
- TRBJ2-1 TRBV19 TRBD2 TGTGCCAGTAGTAAGGGAAGACTAGCGGGGGGGCCTTTTCCTGAGCAGTTCTTC CASSKGRLAGGPFPEQFF
few TRBJ2-7 TRBV2 - TGTGCCAGCAGTGGTTGGCAGGGGCCCTACGAGCAGTACTTC CASSGWQGPYEQYF